This T cell receptor beta chain was sequenced during a study of graft-versus-host responses after intestinal transplantation. The repertoire was sequenced with immunoSEQ multiplex PCR; TCRdb's copy has only in-frame clones and lacks some. The sample has more than 95,000 clones; under 95% are singletons. Notes on this clone: As yet, its antigen is unknown.

CDR3 length equals 15 residues. The ends were cut back, 5 bases at V and 3 bases at J, with 17 bases in the middle. The germline V gene encodes CDR1 SNHLY and CDR2 FYNNEI. This clonotype was obtained from a human donor who received an intestinal transplant. The chain combines TRBV2 with TRBJ2-7, with unresolved D. The sample was unstimulated CD8+ T cells sorted from spleen or lymph node cells, taken before intestinal transplant. In DNA form, the CDR3 reads TGTGCCAGCAGTCCTCTCGGCGGACGGCGCTACGAGCAGTACTTC. This translates into CASSPLGGRRYEQYF.